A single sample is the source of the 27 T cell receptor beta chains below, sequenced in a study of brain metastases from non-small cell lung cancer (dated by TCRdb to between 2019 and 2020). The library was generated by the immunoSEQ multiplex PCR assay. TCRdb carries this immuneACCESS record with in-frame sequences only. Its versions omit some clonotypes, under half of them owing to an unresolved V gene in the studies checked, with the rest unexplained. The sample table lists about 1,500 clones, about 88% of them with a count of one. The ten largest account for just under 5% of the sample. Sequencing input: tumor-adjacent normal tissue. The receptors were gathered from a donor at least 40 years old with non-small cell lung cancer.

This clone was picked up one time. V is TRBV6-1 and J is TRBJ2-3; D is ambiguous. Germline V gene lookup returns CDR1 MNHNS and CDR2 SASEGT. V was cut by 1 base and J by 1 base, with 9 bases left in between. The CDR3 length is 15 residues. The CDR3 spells CASSEDGTGTDTQYF. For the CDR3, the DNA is TGTGCCAGCAGTGAAGACGGTACCGGCACAGATACGCAGTATTTT.

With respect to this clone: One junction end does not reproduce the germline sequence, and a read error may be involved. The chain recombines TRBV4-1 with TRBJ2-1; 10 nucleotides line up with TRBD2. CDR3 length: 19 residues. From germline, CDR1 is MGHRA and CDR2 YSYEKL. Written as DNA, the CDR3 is TGCGCCAGCAGCCAAGACCCAGCGGGGGGGTTAAGCTCCTACAATGAGCAATTCTTC. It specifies CASSQDPAGGLSSYNEQFF.

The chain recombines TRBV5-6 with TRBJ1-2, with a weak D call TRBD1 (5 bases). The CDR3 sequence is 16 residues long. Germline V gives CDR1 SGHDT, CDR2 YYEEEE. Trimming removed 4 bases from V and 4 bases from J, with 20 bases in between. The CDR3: CASSQTGTGRAYGYTF. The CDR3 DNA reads TGTGCCAGCAGCCAAACTGGGACGGGGAGGGCCTATGGCTACACCTTC.

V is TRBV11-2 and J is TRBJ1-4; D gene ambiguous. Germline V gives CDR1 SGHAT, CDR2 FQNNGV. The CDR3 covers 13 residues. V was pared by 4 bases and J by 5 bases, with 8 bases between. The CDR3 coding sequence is TGTGCCAGCAGCTCGGACGGGAATGAAAAACTGTTTTTT. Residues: CASSSDGNEKLFF.

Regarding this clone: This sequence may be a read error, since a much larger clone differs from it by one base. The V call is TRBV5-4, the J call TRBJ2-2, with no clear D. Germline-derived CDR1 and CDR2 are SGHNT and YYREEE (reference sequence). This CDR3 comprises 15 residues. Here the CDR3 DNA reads TGTGCCAACAGCTTGTCGGCAGTTCAGACCGGGGAGCTGTTTTTT. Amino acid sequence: CANSLSAVQTGELFF.

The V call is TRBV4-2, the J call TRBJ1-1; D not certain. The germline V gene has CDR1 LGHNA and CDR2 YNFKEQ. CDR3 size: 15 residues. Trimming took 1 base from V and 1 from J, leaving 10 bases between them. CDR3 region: CASSQGGSGNTEAFF. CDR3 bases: TGTGCCAGCAGCCAAGGTGGGTCTGGGAACACTGAAGCTTTCTTT.

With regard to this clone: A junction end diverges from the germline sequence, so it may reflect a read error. CDR3 amino acids: CASSEILPGPLARANVLTF. In DNA form, the CDR3 reads TGTGCCAGCAGTGAGATCTTACCGGGACCCCTAGCCCGGGCCAACGTCTTGACTTTC. The chain uses TRBV6-1 and TRBJ2-6; D assignment may be TRBD1 or TRBD2 (5 bases each). The length of the CDR3 is 19 residues. CDR1 MNHNS and CDR2 SASEGT come from the germline V gene.

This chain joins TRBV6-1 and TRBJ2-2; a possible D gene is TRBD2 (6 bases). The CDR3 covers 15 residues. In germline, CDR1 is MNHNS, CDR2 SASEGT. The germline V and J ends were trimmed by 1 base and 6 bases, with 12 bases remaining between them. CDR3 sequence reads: CASSEVMRGSGELFF. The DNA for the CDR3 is TGTGCCAGCAGTGAAGTAATGCGGGGATCCGGGGAGCTGTTTTTT.

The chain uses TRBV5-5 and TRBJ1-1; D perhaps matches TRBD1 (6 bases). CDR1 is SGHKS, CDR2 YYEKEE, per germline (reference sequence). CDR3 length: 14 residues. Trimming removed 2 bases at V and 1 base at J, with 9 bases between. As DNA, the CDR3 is TGTGCCAGCAGCTTCGGACAGACGAACACTGAAGCTTTCTTT. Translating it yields CASSFGQTNTEAFF.

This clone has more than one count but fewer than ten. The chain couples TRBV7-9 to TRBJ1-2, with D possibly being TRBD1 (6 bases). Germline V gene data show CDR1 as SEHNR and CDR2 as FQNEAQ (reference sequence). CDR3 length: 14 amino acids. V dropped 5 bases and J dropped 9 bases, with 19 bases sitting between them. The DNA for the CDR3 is TGTGCCAGCAGCCCCGCGGGGGCTACGGGCCGCTACACCTTC. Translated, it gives CASSPAGATGRYTF.

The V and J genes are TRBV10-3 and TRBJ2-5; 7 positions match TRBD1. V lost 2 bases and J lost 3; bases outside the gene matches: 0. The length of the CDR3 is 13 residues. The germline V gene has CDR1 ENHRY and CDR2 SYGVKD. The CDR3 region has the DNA TGTGCCATCAGTGAGGACAGGGAAGAGACCCAGTACTTC. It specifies CAISEDREETQYF.

The DNA for the CDR3 is TGTGCCAGCAGTTACTCCGTCGGGGATGAAGCTTTCTTT. Its protein product is CASSYSVGDEAFF. This sequence joins TRBV6-5 and TRBJ1-1; D is unclear. The V end lost 0 bases, the J end lost 7 bases, and 9 bases lay between the germline ends. The CDR3 has 13 amino acids. Germline loops: CDR1 MNHEY, CDR2 SVGAGI.

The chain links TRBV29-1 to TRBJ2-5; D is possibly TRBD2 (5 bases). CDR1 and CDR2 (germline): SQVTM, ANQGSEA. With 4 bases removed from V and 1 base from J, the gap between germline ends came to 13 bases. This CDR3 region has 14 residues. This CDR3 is CSVGPEGSQETQYF. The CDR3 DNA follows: TGCAGCGTTGGCCCTGAGGGATCCCAAGAGACCCAGTACTTC.

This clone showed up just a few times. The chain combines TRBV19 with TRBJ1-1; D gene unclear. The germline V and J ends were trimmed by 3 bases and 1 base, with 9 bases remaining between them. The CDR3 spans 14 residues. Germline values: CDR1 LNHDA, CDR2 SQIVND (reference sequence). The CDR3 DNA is TGTGCCAGTAGTATTAGGCCGGAGAACACTGAAGCTTTCTTT. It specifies CASSIRPENTEAFF.

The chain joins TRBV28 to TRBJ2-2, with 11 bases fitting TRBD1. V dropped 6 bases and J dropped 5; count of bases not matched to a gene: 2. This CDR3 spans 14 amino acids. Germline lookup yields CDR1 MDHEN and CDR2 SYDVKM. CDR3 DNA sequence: TGTGCCAGCAGCGGGACAGGGGGAACCGGGGAGCTGTTTTTT. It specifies CASSGTGGTGELFF.

CDR3 residues: CASSATGGWETQYF. The CDR3 region has the DNA TGTGCCAGCAGCGCGACAGGGGGCTGGGAGACCCAGTACTTC. The chain uses TRBV5-6 and TRBJ2-5, with 10 nucleotides matching TRBD1. Trimming removed 4 bases from V and 5 bases from J; junction bases left unmatched: 5. Looked up from germline, CDR1 is SGHDT and CDR2 is YYEEEE. This CDR3 has 14 residues.

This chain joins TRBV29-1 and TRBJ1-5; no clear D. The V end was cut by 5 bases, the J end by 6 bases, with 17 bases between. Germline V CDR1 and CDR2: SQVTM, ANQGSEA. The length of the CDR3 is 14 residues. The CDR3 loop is CSVSTRALSQPQHF. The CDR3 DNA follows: TGCAGCGTTTCAACAAGGGCTTTGAGTCAGCCCCAGCATTTT.

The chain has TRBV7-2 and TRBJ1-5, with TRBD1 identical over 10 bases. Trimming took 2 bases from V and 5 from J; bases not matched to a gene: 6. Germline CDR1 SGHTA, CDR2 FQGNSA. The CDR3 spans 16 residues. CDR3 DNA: TGTGCCAGCAGCTTACAGGCGACAGGGGGCCATCAGCCCCAGCATTTT. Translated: CASSLQATGGHQPQHF.

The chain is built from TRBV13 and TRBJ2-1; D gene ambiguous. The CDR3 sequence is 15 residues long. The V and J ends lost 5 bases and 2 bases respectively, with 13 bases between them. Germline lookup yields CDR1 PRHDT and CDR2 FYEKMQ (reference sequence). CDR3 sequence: CASSPSGRPYNEQFF. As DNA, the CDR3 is TGTGCCAGCAGCCCATCCGGAAGACCCTACAATGAGCAGTTCTTC. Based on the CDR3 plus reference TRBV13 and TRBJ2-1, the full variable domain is AAGVIQSPRHLIKEKRETATLKCYPIPRHDTVYWYQQGPGQDPQFLISFYEKMQSDKGSIPDRFSAQQFSDYHSELNMSSLELGDSALYFCASSPSGRPYNEQFFGPGTRLTVL.

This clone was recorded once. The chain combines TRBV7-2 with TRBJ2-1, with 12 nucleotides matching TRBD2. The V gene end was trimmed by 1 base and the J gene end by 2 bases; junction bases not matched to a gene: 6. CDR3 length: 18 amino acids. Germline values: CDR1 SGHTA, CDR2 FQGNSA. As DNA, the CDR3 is TGTGCCAGCAGCTTAGGTTCTAGCGGGGGGGCCCCCTACAATGAGCAGTTCTTC. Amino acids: CASSLGSSGGAPYNEQFF.

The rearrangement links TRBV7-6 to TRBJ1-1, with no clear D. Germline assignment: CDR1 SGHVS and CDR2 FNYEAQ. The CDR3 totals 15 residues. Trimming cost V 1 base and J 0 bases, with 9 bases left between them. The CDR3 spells CASSLEGSLNTEAFF. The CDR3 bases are TGTGCCAGCAGCTTAGAAGGGTCGTTGAACACTGAAGCTTTCTTT.

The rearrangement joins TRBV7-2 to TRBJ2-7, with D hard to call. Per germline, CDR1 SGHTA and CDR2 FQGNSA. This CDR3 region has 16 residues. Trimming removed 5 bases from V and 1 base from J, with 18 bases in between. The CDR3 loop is CASSPPGQASSYEQYF. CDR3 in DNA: TGTGCCAGCAGCCCCCCGGGCCAGGCGTCTTCCTACGAGCAGTACTTC.

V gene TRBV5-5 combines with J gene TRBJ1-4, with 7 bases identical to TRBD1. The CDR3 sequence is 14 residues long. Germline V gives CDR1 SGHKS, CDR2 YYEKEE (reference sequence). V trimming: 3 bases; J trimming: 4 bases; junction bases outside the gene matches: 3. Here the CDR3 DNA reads TGTGCCAGCAGCTGGACAGGAGATAATGAAAAACTGTTTTTT. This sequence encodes CASSWTGDNEKLFF.

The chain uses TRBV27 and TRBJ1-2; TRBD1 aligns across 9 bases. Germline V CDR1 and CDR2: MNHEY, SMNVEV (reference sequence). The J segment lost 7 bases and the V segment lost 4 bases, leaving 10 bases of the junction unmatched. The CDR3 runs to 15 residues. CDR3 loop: CASSSPGQGKSGYTF. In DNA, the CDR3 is TGTGCCAGCAGTTCACCGGGACAGGGAAAGAGTGGCTACACCTTC.

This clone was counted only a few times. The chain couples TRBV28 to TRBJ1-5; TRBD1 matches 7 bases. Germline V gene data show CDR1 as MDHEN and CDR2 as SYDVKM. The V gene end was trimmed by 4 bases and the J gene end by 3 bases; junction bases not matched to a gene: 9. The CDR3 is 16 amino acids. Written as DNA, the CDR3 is TGTGCCAGCAGTTCCCTCGAGGGGGCATACAATCAGCCCCAGCATTTT. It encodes CASSSLEGAYNQPQHF.

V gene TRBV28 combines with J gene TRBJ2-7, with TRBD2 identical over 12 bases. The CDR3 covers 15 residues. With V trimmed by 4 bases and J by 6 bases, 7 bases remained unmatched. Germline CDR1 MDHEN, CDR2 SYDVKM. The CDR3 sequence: CASSSSSGGAVEQYF. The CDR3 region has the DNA TGTGCCAGCAGTTCCTCTAGCGGGGGGGCCGTCGAGCAGTACTTC.

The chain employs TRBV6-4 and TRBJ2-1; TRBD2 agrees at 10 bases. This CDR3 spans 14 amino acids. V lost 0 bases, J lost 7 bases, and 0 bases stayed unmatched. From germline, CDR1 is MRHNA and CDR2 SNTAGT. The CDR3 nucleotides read TGTGCCAGCAGTGACTCTAGCGGGGGGAATGAGCAGTTCTTC. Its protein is CASSDSSGGNEQFF.